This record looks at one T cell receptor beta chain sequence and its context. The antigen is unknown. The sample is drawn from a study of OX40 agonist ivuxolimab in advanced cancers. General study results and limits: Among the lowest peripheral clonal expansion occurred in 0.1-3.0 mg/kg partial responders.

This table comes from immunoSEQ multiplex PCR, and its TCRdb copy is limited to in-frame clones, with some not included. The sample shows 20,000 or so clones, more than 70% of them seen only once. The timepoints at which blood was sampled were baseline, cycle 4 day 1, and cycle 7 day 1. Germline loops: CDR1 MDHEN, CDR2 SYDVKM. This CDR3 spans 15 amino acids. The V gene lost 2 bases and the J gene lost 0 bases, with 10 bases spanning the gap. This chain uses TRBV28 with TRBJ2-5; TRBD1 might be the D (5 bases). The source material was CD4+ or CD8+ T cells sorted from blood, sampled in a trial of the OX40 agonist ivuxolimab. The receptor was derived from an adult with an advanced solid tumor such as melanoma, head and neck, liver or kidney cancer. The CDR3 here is CASSLSPGYQETQYF. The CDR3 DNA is TGTGCCAGCAGTTTAAGTCCAGGGTACCAAGAGACCCAGTACTTC.